Below are 32 T cell receptor beta chains sequenced from a single sample in a study of control samples from healthy donors and cancer patients. This table comes from immunoSEQ multiplex PCR, and its TCRdb copy is limited to in-frame clones, with some not included. This sample carries about 120,000 clones, almost 95% of them seen once, and the ten largest clones take approximately 0.57%. Sample: PBMCs. These receptors were obtained from a man older than 75 with head and neck cancer.

This chain joins TRBV9 and TRBJ2-3, with D hard to call. This CDR3 comprises 14 residues. Trimming removed 0 bases from V and 2 bases from J, with 7 bases in between. Germline V lookup: CDR1 SGDLS, CDR2 YYNGEE. CDR3 in DNA: TGTGCCAGCAGCGTAGCCAGATCCACAGATACGCAGTATTTT. This gives the protein CASSVARSTDTQYF.

The chain uses TRBV6-5 and TRBJ2-7, with TRBD1 identical over 7 bases. The CDR3 spans 14 residues. V gave up 6 bases and J gave up 2 bases; unmatched junction bases: 7. Germline values: CDR1 MNHEY, CDR2 SVGAGI. CDR3 protein: CASSRSGTAYEQYF. The CDR3 nucleotides are TGTGCCAGCAGCCGCTCCGGGACAGCCTACGAGCAGTACTTC.

The gene calls are TRBV6-5 and TRBJ2-3, with 8 bases identical to TRBD1. Unmatched junction bases numbered 8, after V lost 3 bases and J lost 6 bases. This CDR3 is built from 15 residues. Looked up from germline, CDR1 is MNHEY and CDR2 is SVGAGI. As DNA, the CDR3 is TGTGCCAGCAGTTATGACTCGACAGGGGCGGATACGCAGTATTTT. It is translated as CASSYDSTGADTQYF.

The J gene is TRBJ2-7, the V gene TRBV6-5; D may correspond to TRBD1 or TRBD2 (6 bases each). The CDR3 is 14 residues long. Germline values: CDR1 MNHEY, CDR2 SVGAGI. The ends were cut back, 6 bases at V and 2 bases at J, with 14 bases in the middle. CDR3 sequence reads: CASSPRGPPYEQYF. In nucleotides, the CDR3 is TGTGCCAGCAGCCCCCGGGGGCCTCCCTACGAGCAGTACTTC.

The rearrangement uses TRBV30 and TRBJ1-1; TRBD1 is a possible D gene (5 bases). CDR1 and CDR2 from the germline V gene are GTSNPN and SVGIG (reference sequence). V lost 4 bases, J lost 5 bases, and 17 bases lay in between. CDR3 size: 14 residues. Here the CDR3 reads CAWNRRGASTEAFF. CDR3 nucleotide sequence: TGTGCCTGGAACCGGCGGGGCGCGAGTACTGAAGCTTTCTTT.

V and J are TRBV6-6 and TRBJ2-1; TRBD2 agrees at 12 bases. Trimming took 5 bases from V and 4 from J; bases not matched to a gene: 12. The germline CDR1 and CDR2 sequences are MNHNY and SVGAGI (reference sequence). The CDR3 has 18 amino acids. CDR3: CASSLLAGGVARYNEQFF. The CDR3 DNA reads as TGTGCCAGCAGTCTACTAGCGGGAGGTGTCGCGAGATACAATGAGCAGTTCTTC.

The chain recombines TRBV7-9 with TRBJ1-2; possible D gene TRBD1, 6 bases. Germline CDR1 is SEHNR and CDR2 is FQNEAQ (reference sequence). V was cut by 2 bases and J by 8 bases, with 18 bases left in between. The CDR3 extends over 15 amino acids. This CDR3 is CASSLSNTGLKGYTF. DNA of the CDR3: TGTGCCAGCAGCTTATCAAACACAGGGCTGAAAGGCTACACCTTC.

The chain's CDR3 is CASRGQGRQPQHF. CDR3 coding DNA: TGTGCCAGTAGAGGACAGGGACGTCAGCCCCAGCATTTT. The chain links TRBV19 to TRBJ1-5; TRBD1 aligns across 8 bases. Looked up from germline, CDR1 is LNHDA and CDR2 is SQIVND (reference sequence). V lost 6 bases and J lost 6; bases outside the gene matches: 4. The CDR3 runs to 13 residues.

This chain connects TRBV4-2 to TRBJ1-1; possibly TRBD1 for D (6 bases). The CDR3 runs to 16 residues. Germline CDR1 is LGHNA and CDR2 is YNFKEQ. With 2 bases removed from V and 9 bases from J, the gap between germline ends came to 22 bases. The CDR3 DNA reads as TGTGCCAGCAGCCAACTAGGGGAGTCGGACAGAAGTCAAGCTTTCTTT. Translation: CASSQLGESDRSQAFF.

V usage is TRBV27 and J usage is TRBJ2-1; a weak D match, TRBD2 (5 bases). The V gene's germline CDR1 is MNHEY and CDR2 SMNVEV (reference sequence). The CDR3 runs 15 residues. Trimming cost V 2 bases and J 6 bases, with 14 bases left between them. The CDR3 reads CASSLPGLMGNEQFF. The CDR3 DNA reads as TGTGCCAGCAGTTTACCGGGATTAATGGGCAATGAGCAGTTCTTC.

J is TRBJ2-3 and V is TRBV10-3; TRBD2 agrees at 11 bases. This CDR3 region has 18 residues. Germline CDR1 is ENHRY and CDR2 is SYGVKD. V lost 4 bases to trimming and J lost 1 base; unmatched junction nucleotides: 10. CDR3 nucleotides: TGTGCCATCAGTGTAGGTCTAGCGGGAGGATCAGGCACAGATACGCAGTATTTT. Its protein product is CAISVGLAGGSGTDTQYF.

The rearrangement uses TRBV15 and TRBJ2-3, with 8 nucleotides matching TRBD1. The CDR3 contains 16 residues. V lost 3 bases, J lost 4 bases, and 9 bases stayed unmatched. Germline assignment: CDR1 LNHNV and CDR2 YYDKDF (reference sequence). CDR3 protein: CATSRDSGGSADTQYF. The CDR3 DNA follows: TGTGCCACCAGCAGGGACTCAGGGGGCTCGGCAGATACGCAGTATTTT.

The rearrangement uses TRBV25-1 and TRBJ2-5; 8 nucleotides align to TRBD2. CDR3 length equals 17 residues. Germline-derived CDR1 and CDR2 are MGHDK and SYGVNS. With 2 bases clipped from V and 0 bases from J, the junction kept 8 bases outside the gene matches. CDR3 bases: TGTGCCAGCAGTGAAGTATCAGCGGGAGTCTACCAAGAGACCCAGTACTTC. Translating it yields CASSEVSAGVYQETQYF.

The rearrangement uses TRBV7-2 and TRBJ2-3; D may be TRBD2 (5 bases). Deletions cut 2 bases from V and 2 bases from J, with 8 bases between. Per the germline V gene, CDR1 is SGHTA and CDR2 is FQGNSA. The CDR3 covers 14 residues. The CDR3 region is CASSLWRHTDTQYF. CDR3 sequence (DNA): TGTGCCAGCAGCTTATGGAGGCACACAGATACGCAGTATTTT.

The chain recombines TRBV4-2 with TRBJ2-3; weak D call: TRBD1 (5 bases). Trimming pared 0 bases from V and 2 bases from J, leaving 21 bases between. This CDR3 spans 19 amino acids. The germline CDR1 and CDR2 sequences are LGHNA and YNFKEQ. The CDR3 DNA sequence: TGTGCCAGCAGCCAAGAAGACCCTGGCGACAGATTCCCCACAGATACGCAGTATTTT. This codes for CASSQEDPGDRFPTDTQYF.

Only one count was recorded for this clone. V usage is TRBV3-1 (or the pseudogene TRBV3-2) and J usage is TRBJ2-7, with 7 bases that match TRBD1. The junction had 5 bases not matched to a gene; V was cut back by 1 base and J by 2 bases. Germline loops: CDR1 LGHDT, CDR2 YNNKEL (reference sequence). CDR3 length: 15 amino acids. The CDR3 region is CASSQGRDSTYEQYF. DNA of the CDR3: TGTGCCAGCAGCCAAGGAAGGGACAGCACCTACGAGCAGTACTTC.

J is TRBJ2-3 and V is TRBV5-1; 11 nucleotides align to TRBD2. This CDR3 has 14 amino acids. The germline V gene encodes CDR1 SGHRS and CDR2 YFSETQ. Trimming cost V 3 bases and J 7 bases; bases outside gene matches: 4. The CDR3 spells CASSSSGGPYTQYF. The CDR3, as DNA: TGCGCCAGCAGCTCTAGCGGGGGGCCCTATACGCAGTATTTT.

This chain joins TRBV5-5 and TRBJ2-7; no reliable D call. The V and J ends lost 4 bases and 0 bases respectively, with 23 bases between them. Germline CDR1 and CDR2: SGHKS and YYEKEE (reference sequence). The CDR3 extends over 18 amino acids. In DNA, the CDR3 is TGTGCCAGCAGCCCAAATCATTTTAATGTATATCCCTCCTACGAGCAGTACTTC. This codes for CASSPNHFNVYPSYEQYF.

The chain links TRBV13 to TRBJ1-2; D not resolved. Germline CDR1 PRHDT, CDR2 FYEKMQ (reference sequence). The CDR3 is 12 amino acids. Between the trimmed V and J ends, which lost 1 base and 6 bases, there was a span of 6 bases. The DNA for the CDR3 is TGTGCCAGCAGCTTAGTTTCCAATGGCTACACCTTC. This codes for CASSLVSNGYTF.

The chain employs TRBV3-1 (or the pseudogene TRBV3-2) and TRBJ1-1; D remains ambiguous. The germline gives CDR1 LGHDT, CDR2 YNNKEL (reference sequence). V was trimmed by 0 bases and J by 11 bases, leaving 16 bases between them. This CDR3 contains 14 residues. The CDR3 reads CASSQDSWPRRAFF. CDR3 bases: TGTGCCAGCAGCCAAGATTCTTGGCCCAGACGTGCTTTCTTT.

The chain is built from TRBV7-9 and TRBJ1-5, with D unresolved. CDR1 and CDR2 from the germline V gene are SEHNR and FQNEAQ (reference sequence). This CDR3 is built from 12 residues. Trimming took off 5 bases at V and 9 bases at J, with 11 bases between the two ends. In nucleotides, the CDR3 is TGTGCCAGCAGCCAACTGGGGAGGCCCCAGCATTTT. The encoded protein is CASSQLGRPQHF. The full variable domain, completed using reference TRBV7-9 and TRBJ1-5, is DTGVSQNPRHKITKRGQNVTFRCDPISEHNRLYWYRQTLGQGPEFLTYFQNEAQLEKSRLLSDRFSAERPKGSFSTLEIQRTEQGDSAMYLCASSQLGRPQHFGDGTRLSIL.

The V call is TRBV13, the J call TRBJ2-5; 13 bases line up with TRBD2. Trimming removed 5 bases from V and 0 bases from J; junction bases left unmatched: 9. The length of the CDR3 is 18 residues. CDR1 is PRHDT and CDR2 is FYEKMQ in the germline V gene (reference sequence). The CDR3 sequence is CASSHRLAGGLNQETQYF. The CDR3 DNA reads as TGTGCCAGCAGCCATCGACTAGCGGGGGGCCTTAACCAAGAGACCCAGTACTTC.

The J gene is TRBJ2-3, the V gene TRBV11-2; 10 bases match TRBD2. The CDR3 has 18 residues. The ends lost 0 bases at V and 1 base at J; junction bases unmatched: 7. Germline lookup yields CDR1 SGHAT and CDR2 FQNNGV. The CDR3 here is CASSLEVLAGARTDTQYF. CDR3 nucleotide sequence: TGTGCCAGCAGCTTAGAGGTCCTAGCGGGGGCCCGCACAGATACGCAGTATTTT.

V and J are TRBV11-2 and TRBJ2-7; D is possibly TRBD2 (5 bases). CDR3 length equals 13 residues. The germline V gene encodes CDR1 SGHAT and CDR2 FQNNGV. With 8 bases removed from V and 7 bases from J, the gap between germline ends came to 18 bases. The DNA of the CDR3 is TGTGCCAGCGGTTGGGGAGTCGTAGGAGAGCAGTACTTC. Protein sequence: CASGWGVVGEQYF.

The V call is TRBV12-3 or TRBV12-4, the J call TRBJ2-2; no firm D call. V was pared by 7 bases and J by 6 bases, with 9 bases between. There are 12 residues in the CDR3. CDR3 loop: CASTLVAGELFF. CDR3 in DNA: TGTGCCAGCACCTTAGTCGCCGGGGAGCTGTTTTTT.

This chain joins TRBV5-1 and TRBJ2-1; perhaps TRBD2 as D (6 bases). Germline CDR1 reads SGHRS; CDR2 reads YFSETQ. V lost 1 base and J lost 6, with 17 bases in between. The CDR3 consists of 16 residues. DNA for the CDR3: TGCGCCAGCAGCTTGCGGATCCAGGGAGGCATCAATGAGCAGTTCTTC. As protein: CASSLRIQGGINEQFF.

This chain connects TRBV5-4 to TRBJ2-5; tentatively, D is TRBD1 or TRBD2 (5 bases each). Germline V gene data show CDR1 as SGHNT and CDR2 as YYREEE (reference sequence). The CDR3 extends over 14 amino acids. With 0 bases removed from V and 2 bases from J, the gap between germline ends came to 8 bases. CDR3 nucleotide sequence: TGTGCCAGCAGCTTGGGGGACGGGCAAGAGACCCAGTACTTC. Encoded protein: CASSLGDGQETQYF.

The chain employs TRBV3-1 (or the pseudogene TRBV3-2) and TRBJ2-1; a possible D gene is TRBD2 (6 bases). There are 14 residues in the CDR3. The V end lost 7 bases, the J end lost 7 bases, and 17 bases lay between the germline ends. The V gene's germline CDR1 is LGHDT and CDR2 YNNKEL (reference sequence). The CDR3: CASTAVGGANEQFF. The CDR3 DNA is TGTGCCAGCACCGCCGTAGGCGGGGCGAATGAGCAGTTCTTC.

The chain carries TRBV7-9 and TRBJ2-2, with D maybe TRBD1 (6 bases). In germline, CDR1 is SEHNR, CDR2 FQNEAQ (reference sequence). The CDR3 runs to 16 residues. V lost 7 bases, J lost 2 bases, and 17 bases lay in between. CDR3 nucleotides: TGTGCCAGCACATCCATAGACAGGAGTAACACCGGGGAGCTGTTTTTT. Amino acids: CASTSIDRSNTGELFF.

The chain couples TRBV6-6 to TRBJ1-2, with TRBD1 matching 7 bases. Germline CDR1 is MNHNY and CDR2 is SVGAGI (reference sequence). The CDR3 sequence is 15 residues long. J was trimmed by 2 bases and V by 5 bases; bases with no gene match: 8. In DNA form, the CDR3 reads TGTGCCAGCAGTCATGGGGACAGCCGGAACTATGGCTACACCTTC. Translating gives CASSHGDSRNYGYTF.

CDR3 sequence: CASSYTSGLGNTIYF. The CDR3 region has the DNA TGTGCCAGCAGTTACACCTCGGGCCTTGGAAACACCATATATTTT. The chain employs TRBV6-2 or TRBV6-3 and TRBJ1-3, with unresolved D. The CDR3 is 15 amino acids. Germline CDR1 and CDR2: MNHEY and SVGEGT. V lost 2 bases and J lost 3, with 11 bases in between.

The rearrangement joins TRBV6-1 to TRBJ1-1, with 7 positions matching TRBD1. V dropped 3 bases and J dropped 3; count of bases not matched to a gene: 4. The CDR3 spans 14 residues. Germline loops: CDR1 MNHNS, CDR2 SASEGT. Written as DNA, the CDR3 is TGTGCCAGCAGTGAGTTGACAGGGTACACTGAAGCTTTCTTT. The encoded protein is CASSELTGYTEAFF.